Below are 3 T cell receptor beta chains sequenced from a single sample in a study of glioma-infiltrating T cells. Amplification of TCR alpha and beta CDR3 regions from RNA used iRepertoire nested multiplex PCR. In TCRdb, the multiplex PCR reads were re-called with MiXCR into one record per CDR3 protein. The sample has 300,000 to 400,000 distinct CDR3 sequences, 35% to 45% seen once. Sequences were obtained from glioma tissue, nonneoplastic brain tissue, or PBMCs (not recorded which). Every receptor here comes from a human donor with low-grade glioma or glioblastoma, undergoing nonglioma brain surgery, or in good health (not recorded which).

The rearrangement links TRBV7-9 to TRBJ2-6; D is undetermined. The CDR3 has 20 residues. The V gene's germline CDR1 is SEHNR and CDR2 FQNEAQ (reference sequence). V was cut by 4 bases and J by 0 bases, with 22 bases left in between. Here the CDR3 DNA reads TGTGCCAGCAGCTCTCCCGTCCGAATGTCGCCAATCTCTGGGGCCAACGTCCTGACTTTC. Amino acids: CASSSPVRMSPISGANVLTF.

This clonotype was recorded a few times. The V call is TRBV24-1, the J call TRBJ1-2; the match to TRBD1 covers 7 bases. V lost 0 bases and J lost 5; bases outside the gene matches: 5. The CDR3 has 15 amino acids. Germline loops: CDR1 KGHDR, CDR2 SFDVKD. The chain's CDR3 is CATSDLRGRRYGYTF. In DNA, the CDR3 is TGTGCCACCAGTGATTTGAGGGGGCGCAGGTATGGCTACACCTTC.

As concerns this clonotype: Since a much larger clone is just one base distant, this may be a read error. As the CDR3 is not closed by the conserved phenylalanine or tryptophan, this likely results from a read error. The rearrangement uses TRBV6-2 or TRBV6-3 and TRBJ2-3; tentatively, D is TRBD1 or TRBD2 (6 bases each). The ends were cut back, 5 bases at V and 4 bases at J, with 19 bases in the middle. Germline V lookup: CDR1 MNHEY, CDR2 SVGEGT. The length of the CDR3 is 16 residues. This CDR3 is CASSTPSGGKADTQYL. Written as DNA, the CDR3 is TGTGCCAGCAGTACCCCCTCCGGGGGCAAAGCAGATACGCAGTATCTT.